Below are 25 T cell receptor beta chains sequenced from a single sample in a study of shared clonotypes between healthy human individuals. Terminally differentiated effector memory CD45RA+ cells were excluded by CCR7 positive selection of CD45RO-negative cells. Produced via immunoSEQ multiplex PCR; TCRdb's table is partial and in-frame only. Among approximately 2,200,000 clones, under 95% were seen once, and the ten largest hold about 1.8%. The specimen was naive CD8+ T cells from PBMCs. The origin of the receptors is a man aged 18 to 35 in good health. Some clones in this sample may be carry-over from other donors' samples.

In DNA, the CDR3 is TGTGCCAGCAGTTTAGGTCGGACAATGAACACTGAAGCTTTCTTT. Its protein product is CASSLGRTMNTEAFF. The rearrangement joins TRBV27 to TRBJ1-1; the D gene is possibly TRBD1 (5 bases). This CDR3 is 15 amino acids long. The germline CDR1 and CDR2 sequences are MNHEY and SMNVEV (reference sequence). V lost 2 bases to trimming and J lost 0 bases, with 10 bases between them.

This sequence joins TRBV7-9 and TRBJ1-2; perhaps TRBD1 as D (5 bases). Germline CDR1 SEHNR, CDR2 FQNEAQ (reference sequence). Trimming took off 6 bases at V and 5 bases at J, with 16 bases between the two ends. The CDR3 length is 14 residues. The CDR3 DNA reads TGTGCCAGCAGAGAGCGCTGGGGGGGATATGGCTACACCTTC. This codes for CASRERWGGYGYTF.

CDR3 in amino acids: CASSHLAGRREYEQYF. For the CDR3, the DNA is TGTGCCAGCAGCCACCTAGCGGGCAGACGAGAGTACGAGCAGTACTTC. The J gene is TRBJ2-7, the V gene TRBV7-9, with TRBD2 matching over 8 bases. CDR3 length: 16 residues. Germline trimming cut 5 bases from V and 4 bases from J; bases unmatched to any gene: 13. Germline CDR1 is SEHNR and CDR2 is FQNEAQ (reference sequence).

The rearrangement joins TRBV6-5 to TRBJ1-1; D remains unclear. The ends were cut back, 7 bases at V and 3 bases at J, with 6 bases in the middle. The CDR3 totals 11 residues. The germline gives CDR1 MNHEY, CDR2 SVGAGI. DNA of the CDR3: TGTGCCAGCACCGTTTACACTGAAGCTTTCTTT. This gives the protein CASTVYTEAFF.

The chain carries TRBV7-8 and TRBJ2-7; D not certain. CDR3 size: 14 residues. CDR1 SGHVS and CDR2 FQNEAQ come from the germline V gene. The ends were cut back, 1 base at V and 4 bases at J, with 11 bases in the middle. CDR3 residues: CASSLGPTAYEQYF. The DNA for the CDR3 is TGTGCCAGCAGCTTAGGGCCTACCGCGTACGAGCAGTACTTC.

This chain joins TRBV29-1 and TRBJ2-2, with D perhaps TRBD1 (6 bases). V gave up 7 bases and J gave up 7 bases, with 16 bases separating them. CDR3 length equals 13 residues. Germline V CDR1 and CDR2: SQVTM, ANQGSEA. The CDR3 sequence is CSAPGTLNGELFF. CDR3 bases: TGCAGCGCACCCGGGACACTCAACGGGGAGCTGTTTTTT.

Note on this clone: At the DNA level, this CDR3 is encoded by other sequences in the same sample as well. The chain links TRBV28 to TRBJ2-7; no clear D. The CDR3 sequence is 14 residues long. Trimming took off 6 bases at V and 1 base at J, with 13 bases between the two ends. In germline, CDR1 is MDHEN, CDR2 SYDVKM. The CDR3 reads CASSPFAGSYEQYF. As DNA, the CDR3 is TGTGCCAGCAGCCCTTTTGCTGGATCCTACGAGCAGTACTTC. The full variable domain, in which reference TRBV28 and TRBJ2-7 provide the parts outside the CDR3, is DVKVTQSSRYLVKRTGEKVFLECVQDMDHENMFWYRQDPGLGLRLIYFSYDVKMKEKGDIPEGYSVSREKKERFSLILESASTNQTSMYLCASSPFAGSYEQYFGPGTRLTVT.

CDR3 bases: TGCGCCAGCAGCTTTGGCGACTATGGCTACACCTTC. Protein product: CASSFGDYGYTF. The chain has TRBV5-1 and TRBJ1-2, with D uncertain. Germline V lookup: CDR1 SGHRS, CDR2 YFSETQ. V was cut by 2 bases and J by 3 bases, with 5 bases left in between. The CDR3 covers 12 residues.

This chain uses TRBV6-5 with TRBJ2-2; D call uncertain. This CDR3 has 13 amino acids. Trimming stripped 3 bases from V and 6 bases from J, with 8 bases between. Germline lookup yields CDR1 MNHEY and CDR2 SVGAGI. This chain's CDR3 is CASSYPPAGELFF. The CDR3 region has the DNA TGTGCCAGCAGTTATCCTCCCGCCGGGGAGCTGTTTTTT.

The chain combines TRBV7-9 with TRBJ2-5; 16 bases map to TRBD2. The CDR3 contains 18 residues. The germline CDR1 and CDR2 sequences are SEHNR and FQNEAQ (reference sequence). Losses at the gene ends were 5 bases for V and 4 bases for J; bases not matched to a gene: 10. The CDR3 sequence is CASSPPGLAGGTGETQYF. The CDR3 coding sequence is TGTGCCAGCAGCCCCCCGGGACTAGCGGGAGGGACCGGAGAGACCCAGTACTTC.

The chain links TRBV7-9 to TRBJ2-7; TRBD1 matches at 8 bases. Germline V CDR1 and CDR2: SEHNR, FQNEAQ (reference sequence). V was pared by 5 bases and J by 11 bases, with 11 bases of the junction left unmatched. The CDR3 loop spans 13 amino acids. The CDR3 sequence: CASSPAGQGLKYF. The CDR3 DNA reads TGTGCCAGCAGCCCGGCCGGACAGGGACTGAAGTACTTC.

The chain joins TRBV6-1 to TRBJ2-1; perhaps D is TRBD1 or TRBD2 (5 bases each). The CDR3 loop spans 16 amino acids. V shed 3 bases and J shed 5 bases, with 17 bases lying between them. Germline V gene data show CDR1 as MNHNS and CDR2 as SASEGT. CDR3 protein: CASSDAQGPIHNEQFF. As DNA, the CDR3 is TGTGCCAGCAGTGATGCCCAGGGACCCATTCACAATGAGCAGTTCTTC.

The chain combines TRBV29-1 with TRBJ1-2; D gene unclear. Looked up from germline, CDR1 is SQVTM and CDR2 is ANQGSEA. Deletions cut 4 bases from V and 2 bases from J, with 11 bases between. This CDR3 spans 13 amino acids. DNA for the CDR3: TGCAGCGTTGCGGTACGTCAAAACTATGGCTACACCTTC. This encodes CSVAVRQNYGYTF.

The chain employs TRBV4-3 and TRBJ2-7; 7 bases fit TRBD2. Germline CDR1 and CDR2: LGHNA and YSLEER. The CDR3 runs to 16 residues. Trimming at V came to 1 base and at J to 3 bases, leaving 9 bases not matched to a gene. The CDR3: CASSQGLGRELYEQYF. CDR3 bases: TGCGCCAGCAGCCAAGGGTTAGGGCGGGAGCTCTACGAGCAGTACTTC.

The chain links TRBV29-1 to TRBJ1-2; no firm D call. Trimming took 7 bases from V and 5 from J, leaving 11 bases between them. Germline lookup yields CDR1 SQVTM and CDR2 ANQGSEA. The CDR3 consists of 11 residues. The CDR3 loop reads CSGADDYGYTF. In DNA form, the CDR3 reads TGCAGCGGGGCCGACGATTATGGCTACACCTTC.

The chain couples TRBV7-9 to TRBJ1-2; D is unresolved. With 5 bases removed from V and 3 bases from J, the gap between germline ends came to 10 bases. This CDR3 contains 13 residues. Per the germline V gene, CDR1 is SEHNR and CDR2 is FQNEAQ (reference sequence). CDR3 in amino acids: CASSNTDYYGYTF. Written as DNA, the CDR3 is TGTGCCAGCAGCAACACAGACTACTATGGCTACACCTTC.

The chain carries TRBV11-2 and TRBJ2-7, with 7 nucleotides matching TRBD1. CDR3 length: 15 residues. The V and J ends lost 1 base and 4 bases, in that order; junction bases with no gene match: 7. Germline-derived CDR1 and CDR2 are SGHAT and FQNNGV. The CDR3 loop is CASSLVGRGPYEQYF. The DNA of the CDR3 is TGTGCCAGCAGCTTAGTGGGTAGGGGGCCTTACGAGCAGTACTTC.

The V call is TRBV18, the J call TRBJ2-3; D is ambiguous. Germline CDR1 reads KGHSH; CDR2 reads LQKENI. The CDR3 runs to 16 residues. Trimming took off 0 bases at V and 0 bases at J, with 10 bases between the two ends. The CDR3 bases are TGTGCCAGCTCACCACCGTCGGGCCCTAGCACAGATACGCAGTATTTT. It yields the protein CASSPPSGPSTDTQYF. The whole variable domain, filled in from reference TRBV18 and TRBJ2-3, reads NAGVMQNPRHLVRRRGQEARLRCSPMKGHSHVYWYRQLPEEGLKFMVYLQKENIIDESGMPKERFSAEFPKEGPSILRIQQVVRGDSAAYFCASSPPSGPSTDTQYFGPGTRLTVL.

Only one count was recorded for this clone. This sequence joins TRBV29-1 and TRBJ2-2, with 13 bases matching TRBD2. The CDR3 totals 20 residues. Per germline, CDR1 SQVTM and CDR2 ANQGSEA. Losses at the gene ends were 6 bases for V and 0 bases for J; bases not matched to a gene: 16. The CDR3 region is CSVGGILGLAGSPNTGELFF. In DNA form, the CDR3 reads TGCAGCGTAGGGGGGATTTTGGGACTAGCGGGATCTCCGAACACCGGGGAGCTGTTTTTT.

The CDR3 nucleotides are TGTGCCAGTAGTACGCGGGACAGGGTCCAAGAGACCCAGTACTTC. Encoded protein: CASSTRDRVQETQYF. The chain joins TRBV19 to TRBJ2-5, with 9 bases fitting TRBD1. The CDR3 sequence is 15 residues long. V trimming: 4 bases; J trimming: 1 base; junction bases outside the gene matches: 4. Germline-derived CDR1 and CDR2 are LNHDA and SQIVND (reference sequence).

Of note for this clone: At one end, the junction sequence differs from germline, possibly due to a read error. The chain uses TRBV6-1 and TRBJ2-5; tentatively, D is TRBD1 (5 bases). Germline loops: CDR1 MNHNS, CDR2 SASEGT. CDR3 size: 17 residues. CDR3 amino acids: CAISESLIWAGPETQYF. The CDR3 nucleotides are TGTGCCATCAGTGAGTCCCTCATATGGGCAGGGCCAGAGACCCAGTACTTC.

The chain has TRBV6-5 and TRBJ2-5, with 10 bases fitting TRBD2. V lost 6 bases, J lost 5 bases, and 9 bases stayed unmatched. Germline-derived CDR1 and CDR2 are MNHEY and SVGAGI. The CDR3 runs 15 residues. CDR3 in amino acids: CASSISGRYLETQYF. The DNA of the CDR3 is TGTGCCAGCAGCATTAGCGGGAGGTATTTGGAGACCCAGTACTTC.

This chain links TRBV5-6 with TRBJ2-7; D remains ambiguous. Trimming left V 1 base short and J 6 bases short, with 8 bases between. The CDR3 length is 12 residues. The germline gives CDR1 SGHDT, CDR2 YYEEEE. The CDR3: CASSLFPREQYF. CDR3 nucleotide sequence: TGTGCCAGCAGCTTGTTCCCCCGCGAGCAGTACTTC.

The chain combines TRBV28 with TRBJ1-4; D ambiguous. The CDR3 loop spans 13 amino acids. Trimming left V 5 bases short and J 6 bases short, with 10 bases between. The germline V gene has CDR1 MDHEN and CDR2 SYDVKM. The CDR3 is CASSGFRDEKLFF. The CDR3 coding sequence is TGTGCCAGCAGTGGGTTCAGAGATGAAAAACTGTTTTTT.

The chain combines TRBV19 with TRBJ2-7, with D tentatively TRBD2 (6 bases). The CDR3 length is 15 residues. Trimming pared 2 bases from V and 0 bases from J, leaving 11 bases between. The germline CDR1 and CDR2 sequences are LNHDA and SQIVND (reference sequence). DNA of the CDR3: TGTGCCAGTAGTATAAGGAGGGCTTCCTCCTACGAGCAGTACTTC. It codes for CASSIRRASSYEQYF.